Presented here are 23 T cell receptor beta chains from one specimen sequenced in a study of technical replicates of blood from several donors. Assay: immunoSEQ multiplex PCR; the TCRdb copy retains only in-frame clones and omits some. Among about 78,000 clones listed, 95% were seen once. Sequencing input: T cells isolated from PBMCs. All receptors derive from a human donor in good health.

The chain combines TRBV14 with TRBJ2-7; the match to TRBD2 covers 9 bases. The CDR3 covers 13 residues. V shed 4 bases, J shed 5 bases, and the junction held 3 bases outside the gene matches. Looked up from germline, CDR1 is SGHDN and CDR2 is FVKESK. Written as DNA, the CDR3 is TGTGCCAGCAGCCGCGGGGGGGCAGACGAGCAGTACTTC. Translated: CASSRGGADEQYF.

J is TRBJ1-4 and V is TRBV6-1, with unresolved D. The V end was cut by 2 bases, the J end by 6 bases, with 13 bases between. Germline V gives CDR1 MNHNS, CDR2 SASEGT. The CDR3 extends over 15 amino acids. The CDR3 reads CASSETQASDEKLFF. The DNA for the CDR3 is TGTGCCAGCAGTGAAACGCAGGCTTCTGATGAAAAACTGTTTTTT.

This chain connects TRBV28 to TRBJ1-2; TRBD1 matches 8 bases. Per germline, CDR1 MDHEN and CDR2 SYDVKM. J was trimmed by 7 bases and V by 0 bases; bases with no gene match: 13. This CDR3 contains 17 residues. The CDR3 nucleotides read TGTGCCAGCAGTTTATGGGGGACAGGTAGGCCCACTTCTGGCTACACCTTC. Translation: CASSLWGTGRPTSGYTF.

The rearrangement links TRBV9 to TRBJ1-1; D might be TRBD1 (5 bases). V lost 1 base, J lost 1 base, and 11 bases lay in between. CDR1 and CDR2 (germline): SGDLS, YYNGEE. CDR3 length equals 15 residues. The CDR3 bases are TGTGCCAGCAGCGTAATGGGGGGGGAGAACACTGAAGCTTTCTTT. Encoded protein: CASSVMGGENTEAFF.

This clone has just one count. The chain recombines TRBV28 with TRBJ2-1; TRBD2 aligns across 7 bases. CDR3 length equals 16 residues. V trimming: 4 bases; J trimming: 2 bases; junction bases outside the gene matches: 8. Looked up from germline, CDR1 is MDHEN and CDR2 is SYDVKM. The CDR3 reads CASSSPWRETYNEQFF. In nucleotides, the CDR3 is TGTGCCAGCAGTTCCCCATGGCGGGAGACCTACAATGAGCAGTTCTTC.

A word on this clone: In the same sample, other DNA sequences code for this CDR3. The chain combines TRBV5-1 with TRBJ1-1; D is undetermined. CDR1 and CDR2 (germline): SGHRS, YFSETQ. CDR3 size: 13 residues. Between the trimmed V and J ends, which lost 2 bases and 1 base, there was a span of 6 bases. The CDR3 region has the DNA TGCGCCAGCAGCTTAGGAGGGAACACTGAAGCTTTCTTT. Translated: CASSLGGNTEAFF.

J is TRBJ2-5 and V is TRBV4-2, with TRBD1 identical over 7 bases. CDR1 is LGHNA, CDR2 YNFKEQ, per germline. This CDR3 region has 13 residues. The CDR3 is CTGARGYQETQYF. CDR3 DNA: TGTACCGGCGCCAGGGGGTACCAAGAGACCCAGTACTTC.

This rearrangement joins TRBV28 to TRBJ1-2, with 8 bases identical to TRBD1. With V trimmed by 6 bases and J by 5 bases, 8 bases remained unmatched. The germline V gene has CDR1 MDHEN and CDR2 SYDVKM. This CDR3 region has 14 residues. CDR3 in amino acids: CASSRGQGRYGYTF. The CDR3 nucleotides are TGTGCCAGCAGCCGAGGACAGGGTCGATATGGCTACACCTTC.

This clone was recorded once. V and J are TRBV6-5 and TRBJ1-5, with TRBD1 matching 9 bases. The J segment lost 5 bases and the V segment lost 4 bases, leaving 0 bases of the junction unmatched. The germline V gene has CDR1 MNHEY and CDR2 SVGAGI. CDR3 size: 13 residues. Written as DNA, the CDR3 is TGTGCCAGCAGTTGGACAGGGGATCAGCCCCAGCATTTT. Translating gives CASSWTGDQPQHF.

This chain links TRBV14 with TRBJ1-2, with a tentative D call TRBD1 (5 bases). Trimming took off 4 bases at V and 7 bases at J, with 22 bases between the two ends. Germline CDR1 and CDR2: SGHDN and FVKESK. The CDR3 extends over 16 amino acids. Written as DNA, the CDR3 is TGTGCCAGCAGCCCGAAAGGAGCAAGGGGTGGGTCTGGCTACACCTTC. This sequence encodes CASSPKGARGGSGYTF.

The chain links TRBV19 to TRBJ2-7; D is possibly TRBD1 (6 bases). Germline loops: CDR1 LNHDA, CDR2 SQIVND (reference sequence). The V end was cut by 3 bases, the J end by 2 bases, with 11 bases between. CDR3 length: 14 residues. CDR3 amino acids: CASSIGTRAYEQYF. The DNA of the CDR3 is TGTGCCAGTAGTATTGGGACACGAGCCTACGAGCAGTACTTC.

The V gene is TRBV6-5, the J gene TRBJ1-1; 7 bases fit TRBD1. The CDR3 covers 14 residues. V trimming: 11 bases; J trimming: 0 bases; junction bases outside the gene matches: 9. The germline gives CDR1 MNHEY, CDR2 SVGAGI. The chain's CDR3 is CAVMGTEMNTEAFF. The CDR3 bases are TGTGCCGTTATGGGGACAGAAATGAACACTGAAGCTTTCTTT.

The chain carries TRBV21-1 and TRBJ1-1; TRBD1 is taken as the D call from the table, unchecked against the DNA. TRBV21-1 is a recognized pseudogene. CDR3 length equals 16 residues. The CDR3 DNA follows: TGTGCCAGCAGTGCTTCGTTGTACACAATTCGCACTGAAGCTTTCTTT. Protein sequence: CASSASLYTIRTEAFF.

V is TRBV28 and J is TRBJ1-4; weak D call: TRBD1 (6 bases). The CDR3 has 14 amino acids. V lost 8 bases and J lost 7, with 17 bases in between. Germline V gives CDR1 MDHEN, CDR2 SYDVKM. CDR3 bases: TGTGCCAGCTTTACCCACAGAGGGGGTGAAAAACTGTTTTTT. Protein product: CASFTHRGGEKLFF.

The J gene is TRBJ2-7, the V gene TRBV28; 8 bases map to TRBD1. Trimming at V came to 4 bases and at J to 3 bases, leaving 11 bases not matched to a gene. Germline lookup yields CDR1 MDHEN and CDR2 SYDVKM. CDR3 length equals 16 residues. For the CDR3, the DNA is TGTGCCAGCAGTTCCCACTTTGGGGACAGGTACTACGAGCAGTACTTC. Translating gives CASSSHFGDRYYEQYF.

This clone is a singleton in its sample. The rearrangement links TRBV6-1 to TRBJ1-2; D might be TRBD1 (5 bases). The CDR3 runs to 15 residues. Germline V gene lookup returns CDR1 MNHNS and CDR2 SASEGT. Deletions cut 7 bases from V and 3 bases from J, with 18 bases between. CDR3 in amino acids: CASIPGAGLDYGYTF. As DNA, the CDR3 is TGTGCCAGCATCCCCGGGGCGGGGCTCGACTATGGCTACACCTTC.

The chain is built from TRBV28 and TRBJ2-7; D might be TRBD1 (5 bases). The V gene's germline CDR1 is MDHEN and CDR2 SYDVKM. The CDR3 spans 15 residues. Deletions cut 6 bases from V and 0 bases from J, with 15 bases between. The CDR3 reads CASSPLQVPSYEQYF. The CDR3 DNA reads TGTGCCAGCAGCCCCCTACAGGTTCCCTCCTACGAGCAGTACTTC. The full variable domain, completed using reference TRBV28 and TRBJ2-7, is DVKVTQSSRYLVKRTGEKVFLECVQDMDHENMFWYRQDPGLGLRLIYFSYDVKMKEKGDIPEGYSVSREKKERFSLILESASTNQTSMYLCASSPLQVPSYEQYFGPGTRLTVT.

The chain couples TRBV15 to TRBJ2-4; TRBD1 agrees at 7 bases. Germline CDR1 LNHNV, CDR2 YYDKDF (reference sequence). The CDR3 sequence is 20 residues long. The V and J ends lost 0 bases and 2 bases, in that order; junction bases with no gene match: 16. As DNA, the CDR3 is TGTGCCACCAGCAGAGATCGAGTAGGGGGACAGAGAGGACCCAAAAACATTCAGTACTTC. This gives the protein CATSRDRVGGQRGPKNIQYF.

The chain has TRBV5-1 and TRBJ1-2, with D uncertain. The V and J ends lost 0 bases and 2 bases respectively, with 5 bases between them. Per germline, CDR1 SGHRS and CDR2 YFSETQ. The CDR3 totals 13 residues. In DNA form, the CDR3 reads TGCGCCAGCAGCTTGGGCGGAAACTATGGCTACACCTTC. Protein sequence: CASSLGGNYGYTF.

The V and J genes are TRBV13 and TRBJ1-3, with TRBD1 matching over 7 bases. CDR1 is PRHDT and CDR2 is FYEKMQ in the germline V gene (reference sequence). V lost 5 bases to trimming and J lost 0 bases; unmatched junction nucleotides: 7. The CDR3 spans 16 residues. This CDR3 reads CASSPRGESSGNTIYF. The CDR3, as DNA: TGTGCCAGCAGCCCCAGGGGGGAAAGCTCTGGAAACACCATATATTTT. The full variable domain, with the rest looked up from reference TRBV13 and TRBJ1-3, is AAGVIQSPRHLIKEKRETATLKCYPIPRHDTVYWYQQGPGQDPQFLISFYEKMQSDKGSIPDRFSAQQFSDYHSELNMSSLELGDSALYFCASSPRGESSGNTIYFGEGSWLTVV.

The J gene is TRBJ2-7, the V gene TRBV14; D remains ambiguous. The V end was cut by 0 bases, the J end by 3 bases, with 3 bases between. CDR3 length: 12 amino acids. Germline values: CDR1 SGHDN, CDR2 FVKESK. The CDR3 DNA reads TGTGCCAGCAGCCAAGACGGCTACGAGCAGTACTTC. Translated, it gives CASSQDGYEQYF.

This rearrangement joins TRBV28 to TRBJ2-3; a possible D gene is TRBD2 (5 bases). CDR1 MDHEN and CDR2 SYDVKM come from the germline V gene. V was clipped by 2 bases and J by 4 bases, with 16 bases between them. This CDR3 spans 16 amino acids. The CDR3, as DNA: TGTGCCAGCAGTTTAGGGTCAGCACTAGATCCAGATACGCAGTATTTT. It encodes CASSLGSALDPDTQYF.

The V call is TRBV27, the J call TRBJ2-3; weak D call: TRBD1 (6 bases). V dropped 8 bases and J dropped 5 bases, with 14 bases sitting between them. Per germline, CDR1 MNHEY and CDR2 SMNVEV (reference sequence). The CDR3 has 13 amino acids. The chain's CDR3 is CASRFGGRDTQYF. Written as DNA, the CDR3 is TGTGCCAGCCGCTTTGGGGGCAGAGATACGCAGTATTTT.